The TCR beta chain under discussion was sequenced for a study of blood T cells in healthy people across ages. It was with a sample-barcoded 5' primer and a J-beta primer mix that a second PCR of roughly 7 to 12 cycles was run. TCRdb passed the 5' RACE reads through MiXCR, listing each CDR3 protein once. Of 550,000 to 650,000 distinct CDR3 sequences in the sample, approximately 26% were seen once. This sample also belongs to another study, concerning T cells of mothers and their children.

This receptor was identified in a boy aged 2 to 10 in good health. The sequencing sample was made of blood.

The CDR3 DNA sequence: TGTGCCAGCAGTTCCGTCGGACAGCCCTACGAGCAGTACTTC. It yields the protein CASSSVGQPYEQYF. The chain combines TRBV7-9 with TRBJ2-7; TRBD1 is a possible D gene (6 bases). CDR1 is SEHNR, CDR2 FQNEAQ, per germline (reference sequence). V lost 6 bases to trimming and J lost 2 bases, with 14 bases between them. The CDR3 has 14 amino acids.